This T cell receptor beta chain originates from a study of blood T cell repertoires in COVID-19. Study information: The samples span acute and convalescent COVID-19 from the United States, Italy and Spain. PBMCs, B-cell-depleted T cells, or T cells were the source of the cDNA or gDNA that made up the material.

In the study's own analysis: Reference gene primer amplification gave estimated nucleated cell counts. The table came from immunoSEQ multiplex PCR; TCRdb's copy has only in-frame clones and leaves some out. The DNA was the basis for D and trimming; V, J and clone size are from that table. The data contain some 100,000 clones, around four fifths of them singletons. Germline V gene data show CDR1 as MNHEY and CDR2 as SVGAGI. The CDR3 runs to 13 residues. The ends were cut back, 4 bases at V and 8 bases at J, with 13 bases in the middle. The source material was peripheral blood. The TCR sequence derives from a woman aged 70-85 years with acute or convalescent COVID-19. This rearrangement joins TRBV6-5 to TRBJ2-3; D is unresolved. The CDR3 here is CASSLPNPTTQYF. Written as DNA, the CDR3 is TGTGCCAGCAGTTTACCGAATCCTACTACGCAGTATTTT.